One sample yielded the 19 T cell receptor beta chains listed below, sequenced in a study of blood T cell repertoires in COVID-19. Sequencing was performed with immunoSEQ multiplex PCR; in TCRdb, only in-frame clones are kept and a portion is missing. The profile shows 300,000 to 450,000 clones, around 87% of them singletons. Sequencing used peripheral blood. The source of these receptors is a woman aged 55-75 years with COVID-19, enrolled during active disease.

The chain employs TRBV4-1 and TRBJ2-3; a weak D match, TRBD1 (6 bases). Trimming removed 0 bases at V and 0 bases at J, with 13 bases between. Germline CDR1 is MGHRA and CDR2 is YSYEKL. The CDR3 runs 17 residues. The CDR3 protein is CASSQEWGRLSTDTQYF. For the CDR3, the DNA is TGCGCCAGCAGCCAAGAATGGGGGCGGCTTAGCACAGATACGCAGTATTTT.

The chain links TRBV6-4 to TRBJ2-1, with D possibly matching TRBD2 (6 bases). The CDR3 is 16 amino acids. The V gene's germline CDR1 is MRHNA and CDR2 SNTAGT. Deletions cut 4 bases from V and 4 bases from J, with 17 bases between. The CDR3 nucleotides are TGTGCCAGCAGTGCCTCCTTCGGGACTCCATACAATGAGCAGTTCTTC. Its protein product is CASSASFGTPYNEQFF.

J is TRBJ2-1 and V is TRBV6-1, with D unclear. Deletions cut 3 bases from V and 4 bases from J, with 16 bases between. Per the germline V gene, CDR1 is MNHNS and CDR2 is SASEGT. The CDR3 length is 16 residues. The CDR3 DNA reads TGTGCCAGCAGTGAGGCTAGGCTAGAACCATACAATGAGCAGTTCTTC. Encoded protein: CASSEARLEPYNEQFF.

This chain connects TRBV5-1 to TRBJ1-6; TRBD1 aligns across 9 bases. The CDR3 has 18 residues. The germline CDR1 and CDR2 sequences are SGHRS and YFSETQ. After removal of 5 bases from V and 1 base from J, the junction contained 10 bases not matched to a gene. CDR3 in DNA: TGCGCCAGCAGTCCGACAGGGGGGCCCGGGTCCTATAATTCACCCCTCCACTTT. This gives the protein CASSPTGGPGSYNSPLHF.

The chain is built from TRBV5-1 and TRBJ1-2; 7 positions match TRBD1. Germline assignment: CDR1 SGHRS and CDR2 YFSETQ. Trimming took 4 bases from V and 2 from J; bases not matched to a gene: 2. CDR3 size: 13 residues. In nucleotides, the CDR3 is TGCGCCAGCAGCCAGACAGGGAACTATGGCTACACCTTC. Residues: CASSQTGNYGYTF.

This chain joins TRBV30 and TRBJ1-4; D gene ambiguous. This CDR3 spans 14 amino acids. The germline gives CDR1 GTSNPN, CDR2 SVGIG (reference sequence). V dropped 6 bases and J dropped 7 bases, with 18 bases sitting between them. The DNA of the CDR3 is TGTGCCTGCCACGGGGTCCTTATGGGTGAAAAACTGTTTTTT. Translating it yields CACHGVLMGEKLFF. Using reference TRBV30 and TRBJ1-4 for the parts outside the CDR3, the full variable domain is SQTIHQWPATLVQPVGSPLSLECTVEGTSNPNLYWYRQAAGRGLQLLFYSVGIGQISSEVPQNLSASRPQDRQFILSSKKLLLSDSGFYLCACHGVLMGEKLFFGSGTQLSVL.

The V call is TRBV7-3, the J call TRBJ1-2; D not resolved. CDR3 length equals 15 residues. In germline, CDR1 is SGHTA, CDR2 FQGTGA. The germline V and J ends were trimmed by 1 base and 4 bases, with 13 bases remaining between them. CDR3 protein: CASSLMFGPSYGYTF. The CDR3, as DNA: TGTGCCAGCAGCTTAATGTTTGGTCCTAGCTATGGCTACACCTTC.

This rearrangement joins TRBV2 to TRBJ1-4; 9 bases align to TRBD1. CDR1 is SNHLY, CDR2 FYNNEI, per germline. The CDR3 totals 14 residues. J was trimmed by 4 bases and V by 7 bases; bases with no gene match: 4. The CDR3 nucleotides read TGTGCCAGCAATCCGGGACAGGGTAATGAAAAACTGTTTTTT. This codes for CASNPGQGNEKLFF.

The chain links TRBV6-5 to TRBJ2-7; TRBD1 matches at 12 bases. CDR1 and CDR2 (germline): MNHEY, SVGAGI. Trimming cost V 0 bases and J 7 bases; bases outside gene matches: 4. The CDR3 spans 15 residues. The DNA for the CDR3 is TGTGCCAGCAGTTACTCGGGACAGGGGGCTGGTGAGCAGTACTTC. It translates to CASSYSGQGAGEQYF.

The rearrangement links TRBV28 to TRBJ2-1; 13 bases line up with TRBD2. This CDR3 has 17 residues. With V trimmed by 5 bases and J by 8 bases, 12 bases remained unmatched. Germline lookup yields CDR1 MDHEN and CDR2 SYDVKM. The CDR3 region is CASSPAGLAGALDEQFF. DNA of the CDR3: TGTGCCAGCAGTCCGGCTGGACTAGCGGGGGCCCTAGATGAGCAGTTCTTC. The complete variable domain, with remaining parts taken from reference TRBV28 and TRBJ2-1, reads DVKVTQSSRYLVKRTGEKVFLECVQDMDHENMFWYRQDPGLGLRLIYFSYDVKMKEKGDIPEGYSVSREKKERFSLILESASTNQTSMYLCASSPAGLAGALDEQFFGPGTRLTVL.

This chain uses TRBV2 with TRBJ1-5, with D perhaps TRBD1 (6 bases). Trimming removed 7 bases from V and 3 bases from J, with 13 bases in between. Germline V CDR1 and CDR2: SNHLY, FYNNEI. The CDR3 totals 14 residues. The CDR3 DNA sequence: TGTGCCAGCACTCCGGACAGTTCCAATCAGCCCCAGCATTTT. Translating gives CASTPDSSNQPQHF.

The CDR3 nucleotides read TGTGCCAGCAGCCCGAGCGGGGCAGAGGAGTTAAAGCCCCAGCATTTT. Translation: CASSPSGAEELKPQHF. The chain joins TRBV9 to TRBJ1-5; D is possibly TRBD1 (5 bases). V was pared by 4 bases and J by 8 bases, with 22 bases between. Looked up from germline, CDR1 is SGDLS and CDR2 is YYNGEE. This CDR3 has 16 residues.

A few counts support this clone. The genes are TRBV7-9 and TRBJ2-2; 10 bases match TRBD1. V lost 4 bases, J lost 2 bases, and 4 bases stayed unmatched. The CDR3 sequence is 16 residues long. Germline V gene data show CDR1 as SEHNR and CDR2 as FQNEAQ (reference sequence). In nucleotides, the CDR3 is TGTGCCAGCAGCTCTCGGGACAGGGGAAACACCGGGGAGCTGTTTTTT. Its protein is CASSSRDRGNTGELFF.

The chain employs TRBV20-1 and TRBJ2-7; D uncertain. Trimming removed 6 bases from V and 7 bases from J, with 10 bases in between. The CDR3 has 10 amino acids. Germline assignment: CDR1 DFQATT and CDR2 SNEGSKA (reference sequence). CDR3 amino acids: CSALAREQYF. The CDR3 coding sequence is TGCAGTGCCCTGGCGAGGGAGCAGTACTTC.

The chain combines TRBV5-4 with TRBJ2-3; TRBD2 matches at 8 bases. Germline-derived CDR1 and CDR2 are SGHNT and YYREEE (reference sequence). This CDR3 contains 15 residues. The V gene end was trimmed by 2 bases and the J gene end by 4 bases; junction bases not matched to a gene: 6. The DNA for the CDR3 is TGTGCCAGCAGCTTCACTAGCGGTGCGGCAGATACGCAGTATTTT. Translation gives CASSFTSGAADTQYF. Together with reference TRBV5-4 and TRBJ2-3, the CDR3 gives the full variable domain: ETGVTQSPTHLIKTRGQQVTLRCSSQSGHNTVSWYQQALGQGPQFIFQYYREEENGRGNFPPRFSGLQFPNYSSELNVNALELDDSALYLCASSFTSGAADTQYFGPGTRLTVL.

This clone has just one count. The chain couples TRBV11-1 to TRBJ2-1; 10 bases fit TRBD2. This CDR3 is built from 14 residues. Germline loops: CDR1 SGHAT, CDR2 FQDESV (reference sequence). V trimming: 3 bases; J trimming: 11 bases; junction bases outside the gene matches: 7. CDR3 residues: CASSFPAGGRQQFF. CDR3 DNA sequence: TGTGCCAGCAGCTTTCCAGCGGGGGGGCGCCAGCAGTTCTTC. Full variable domain (rest looked up from reference TRBV11-1 and TRBJ2-1): EAEVAQSPRYKITEKSQAVAFWCDPISGHATLYWYRQILGQGPELLVQFQDESVVDDSQLPKDRFSAERLKGVDSTLKIQPAELGDSAMYLCASSFPAGGRQQFFGPGTRLTVL.

The rearrangement uses TRBV28 and TRBJ1-4, with D possibly being TRBD1 (5 bases). The CDR3 covers 15 residues. The V end lost 1 base, the J end lost 7 bases, and 13 bases lay between the germline ends. The germline gives CDR1 MDHEN, CDR2 SYDVKM. The CDR3 loop is CASSLLTDRGEKLFF. DNA for the CDR3: TGTGCCAGCAGTTTATTGACAGACCGAGGTGAAAAACTGTTTTTT.

J is TRBJ1-1 and V is TRBV30; TRBD1 agrees at 10 bases. The CDR3 length is 15 residues. Trimming took 5 bases from V and 0 from J; bases not matched to a gene: 6. The germline V gene encodes CDR1 GTSNPN and CDR2 SVGIG (reference sequence). CDR3 in amino acids: CAWGTGANLNTEAFF. The CDR3 bases are TGTGCCTGGGGGACAGGGGCGAATTTGAACACTGAAGCTTTCTTT.

This chain links TRBV7-3 with TRBJ1-4, with unresolved D. The CDR3 consists of 15 residues. Germline V gene sequence: CDR1 SGHTA, CDR2 FQGTGA. V lost 5 bases and J lost 1, with 11 bases in between. Written as DNA, the CDR3 is TGTGCCAGCAGCCTAGGGCGGGGAACTAATGAAAAACTGTTTTTT. As protein: CASSLGRGTNEKLFF.